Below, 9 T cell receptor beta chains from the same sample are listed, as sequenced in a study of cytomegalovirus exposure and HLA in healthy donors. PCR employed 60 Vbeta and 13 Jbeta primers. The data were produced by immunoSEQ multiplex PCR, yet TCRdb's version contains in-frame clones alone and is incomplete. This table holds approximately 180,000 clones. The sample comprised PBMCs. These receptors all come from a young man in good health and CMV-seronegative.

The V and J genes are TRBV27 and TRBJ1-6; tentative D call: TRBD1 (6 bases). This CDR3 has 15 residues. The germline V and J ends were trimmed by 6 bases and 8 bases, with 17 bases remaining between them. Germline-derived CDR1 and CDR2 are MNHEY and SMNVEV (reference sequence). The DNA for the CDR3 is TGTGCCAGCAGCCCTCGGGGGGCAACGGATTCACCCCTCCACTTT. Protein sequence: CASSPRGATDSPLHF.

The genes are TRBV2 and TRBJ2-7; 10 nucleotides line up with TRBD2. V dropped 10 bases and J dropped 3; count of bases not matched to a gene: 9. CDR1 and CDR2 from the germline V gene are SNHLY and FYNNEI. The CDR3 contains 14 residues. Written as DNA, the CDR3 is TGTGCCACTACAGGACTAGCGGCAGGCTACGAGCAGTACTTC. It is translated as CATTGLAAGYEQYF.

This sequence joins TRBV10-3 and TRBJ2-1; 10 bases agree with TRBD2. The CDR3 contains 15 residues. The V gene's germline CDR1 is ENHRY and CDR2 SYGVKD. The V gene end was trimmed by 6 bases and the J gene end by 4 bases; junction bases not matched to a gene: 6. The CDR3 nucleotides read TGTGCCATCAGACCGGGACTAGCGAAGTACAATGAGCAGTTCTTC. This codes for CAIRPGLAKYNEQFF.

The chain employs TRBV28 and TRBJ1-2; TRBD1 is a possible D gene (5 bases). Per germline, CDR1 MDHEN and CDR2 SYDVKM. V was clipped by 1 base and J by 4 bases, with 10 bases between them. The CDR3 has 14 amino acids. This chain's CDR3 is CASSLSGGTYGYTF. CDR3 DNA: TGTGCCAGCAGTTTATCGGGGGGAACCTATGGCTACACCTTC.

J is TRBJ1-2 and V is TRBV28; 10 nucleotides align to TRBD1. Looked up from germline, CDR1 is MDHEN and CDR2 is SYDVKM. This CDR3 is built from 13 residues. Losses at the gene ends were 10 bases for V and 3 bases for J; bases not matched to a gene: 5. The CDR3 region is CATWTGGDYGYTF. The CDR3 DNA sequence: TGTGCCACCTGGACAGGGGGGGACTATGGCTACACCTTC.

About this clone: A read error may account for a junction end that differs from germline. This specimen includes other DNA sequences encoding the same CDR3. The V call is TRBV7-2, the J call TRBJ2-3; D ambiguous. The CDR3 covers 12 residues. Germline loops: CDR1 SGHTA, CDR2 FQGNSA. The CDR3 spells CASSQSTDTQYF. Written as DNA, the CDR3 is TGTGCCAGCAGCCAAAGCACGGATACGCAGTATTTT.

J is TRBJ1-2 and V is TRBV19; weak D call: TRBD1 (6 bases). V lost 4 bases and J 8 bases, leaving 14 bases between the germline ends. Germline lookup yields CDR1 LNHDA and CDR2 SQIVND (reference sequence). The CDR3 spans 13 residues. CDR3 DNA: TGTGCCAGTAGTAACAGGGATAGGTACGGCTACACCTTC. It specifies CASSNRDRYGYTF.

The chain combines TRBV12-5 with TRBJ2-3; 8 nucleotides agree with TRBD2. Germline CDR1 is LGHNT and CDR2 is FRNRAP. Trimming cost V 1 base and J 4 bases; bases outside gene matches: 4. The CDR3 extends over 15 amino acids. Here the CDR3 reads CASGLGSGKADTQYF. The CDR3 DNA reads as TGTGCTAGTGGTTTGGGTAGCGGGAAGGCAGATACGCAGTATTTT.

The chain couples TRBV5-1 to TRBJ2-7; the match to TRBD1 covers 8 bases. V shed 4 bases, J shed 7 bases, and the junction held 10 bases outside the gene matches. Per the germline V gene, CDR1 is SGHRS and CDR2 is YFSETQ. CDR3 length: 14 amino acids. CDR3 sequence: CASSAGGYITEQYF. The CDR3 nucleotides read TGCGCCAGCAGCGCAGGGGGCTATATTACTGAGCAGTACTTC.